This TCR beta chain is from a study of cytomegalovirus exposure and HLA in healthy donors. Study outcomes and limitations: In an earlier analysis, in 620 or so donors, most V segments appeared productive either ~90% or ~30% of the time. The classifier was said to identify cytomegalovirus status with high specificity and sensitivity.

The PCR had 60 Vbeta and 13 Jbeta primers. Only in-frame clones appear in the TCRdb table, and some are missing; sequencing was by immunoSEQ multiplex PCR. Of roughly 160,000 clones listed, 85% are singletons. To note about this clone: No antigen is known for it.

The sequenced material came from PBMCs. The receptor was derived from a boy aged 2-9 years in good health and CMV-seronegative.

The CDR3 loop reads CAASGTGTWNEQFF. CDR3 DNA sequence: TGTGCCGCATCCGGGACAGGGACTTGGAATGAGCAGTTCTTC. This chain connects TRBV15 to TRBJ2-1, with 9 bases aligning to TRBD1. V shed 11 bases, J shed 7 bases, and the junction held 12 bases outside the gene matches. In germline, CDR1 is LNHNV, CDR2 YYDKDF (reference sequence). The length of the CDR3 is 14 residues.